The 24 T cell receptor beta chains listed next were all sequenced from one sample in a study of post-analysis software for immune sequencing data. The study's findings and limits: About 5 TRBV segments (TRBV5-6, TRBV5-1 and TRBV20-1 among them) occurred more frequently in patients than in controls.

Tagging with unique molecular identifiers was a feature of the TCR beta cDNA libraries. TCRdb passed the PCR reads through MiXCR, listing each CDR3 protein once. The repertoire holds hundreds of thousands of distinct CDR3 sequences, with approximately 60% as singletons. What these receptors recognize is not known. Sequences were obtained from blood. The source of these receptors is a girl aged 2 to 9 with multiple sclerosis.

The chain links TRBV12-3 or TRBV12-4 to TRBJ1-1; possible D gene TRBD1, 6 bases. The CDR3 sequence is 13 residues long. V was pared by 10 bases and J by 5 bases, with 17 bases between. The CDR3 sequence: CAISLEGGTEAFF. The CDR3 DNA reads TGTGCCATTTCCCTAGAGGGGGGGACTGAAGCTTTCTTT.

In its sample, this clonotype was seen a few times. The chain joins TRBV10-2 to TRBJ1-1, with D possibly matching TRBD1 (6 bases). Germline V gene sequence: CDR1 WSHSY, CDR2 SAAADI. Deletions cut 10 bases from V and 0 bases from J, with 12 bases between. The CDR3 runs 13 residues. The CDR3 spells CATYRAMNTEAFF. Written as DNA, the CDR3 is TGCGCCACCTACAGGGCCATGAACACTGAAGCTTTCTTT.

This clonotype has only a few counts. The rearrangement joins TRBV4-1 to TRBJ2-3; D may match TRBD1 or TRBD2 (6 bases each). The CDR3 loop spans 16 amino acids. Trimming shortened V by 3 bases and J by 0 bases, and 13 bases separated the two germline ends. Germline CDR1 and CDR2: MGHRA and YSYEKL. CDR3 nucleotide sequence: TGCGCCAGCAGCCAGTCAAACGGGGGCAGCACAGATACGCAGTATTTT. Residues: CASSQSNGGSTDTQYF.

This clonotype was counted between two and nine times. This CDR3 is CASSKRQRRGYTF. As DNA, the CDR3 is TGTGCCAGCAGCAAGCGACAGAGGAGAGGCTACACCTTC. The V gene is TRBV21-1, the J gene TRBJ1-2. TRBV21-1 is flagged as a pseudogene. CDR3 length: 13 residues.

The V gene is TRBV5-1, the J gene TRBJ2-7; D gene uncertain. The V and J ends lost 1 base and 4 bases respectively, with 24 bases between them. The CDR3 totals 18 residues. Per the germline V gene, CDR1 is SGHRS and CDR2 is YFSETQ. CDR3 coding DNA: TGCGCCAGCAGCTTGCTCGCCTCTACTGCGTCCCCAGTTTACGAGCAGTACTTC. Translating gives CASSLLASTASPVYEQYF.

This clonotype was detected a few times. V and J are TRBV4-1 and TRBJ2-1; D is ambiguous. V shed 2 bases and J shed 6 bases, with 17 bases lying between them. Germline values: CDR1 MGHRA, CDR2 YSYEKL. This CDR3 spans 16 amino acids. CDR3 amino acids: CASSQTPGPWANEQFF. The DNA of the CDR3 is TGCGCCAGCAGCCAAACCCCGGGCCCTTGGGCCAATGAGCAGTTCTTC.

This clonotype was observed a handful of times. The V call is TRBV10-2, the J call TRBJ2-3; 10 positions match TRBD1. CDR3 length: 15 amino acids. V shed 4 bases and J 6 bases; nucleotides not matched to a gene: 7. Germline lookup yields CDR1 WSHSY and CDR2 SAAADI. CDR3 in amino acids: CASSGDRGPVDTQYF. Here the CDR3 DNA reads TGCGCCAGCAGTGGGGACAGGGGCCCGGTGGATACGCAGTATTTT.

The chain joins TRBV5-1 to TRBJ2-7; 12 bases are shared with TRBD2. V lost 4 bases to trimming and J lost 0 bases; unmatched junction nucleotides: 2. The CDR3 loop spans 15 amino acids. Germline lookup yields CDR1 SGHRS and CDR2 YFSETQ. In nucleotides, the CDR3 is TGCGCCAGCAGCATACTAGCGGGAGGCTCCTACGAGCAGTACTTC. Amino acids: CASSILAGGSYEQYF.

The CDR3 DNA sequence: TGTGCCAGCAGCCCTTACCTGAGCGGGGCGCCACGCTACGAGCAGTACTTC. Amino acid sequence: CASSPYLSGAPRYEQYF. The chain carries TRBV27 and TRBJ2-4; 7 positions match TRBD2. The J call is in doubt because the DNA end fits TRBJ2-7 better. The germline CDR1 and CDR2 sequences are MNHEY and SMNVEV (reference sequence). This CDR3 has 17 amino acids.

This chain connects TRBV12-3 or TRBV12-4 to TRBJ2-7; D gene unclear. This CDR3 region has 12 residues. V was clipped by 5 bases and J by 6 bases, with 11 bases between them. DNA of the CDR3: TGTGCCAGCAGTGCGACCTCTACCGAGCAGTACTTC. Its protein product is CASSATSTEQYF.

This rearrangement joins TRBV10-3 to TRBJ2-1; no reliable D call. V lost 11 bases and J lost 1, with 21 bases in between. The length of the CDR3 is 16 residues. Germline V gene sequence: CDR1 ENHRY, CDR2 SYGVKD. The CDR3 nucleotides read TGTGCCTCCGGACCCTTCACCACTGTTTCCTACAATGAGCAGTTCTTC. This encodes CASGPFTTVSYNEQFF.

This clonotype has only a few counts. CDR3 sequence: CASSESGGADEQFF. The CDR3 DNA sequence: TGTGCCAGCAGTGAATCGGGAGGGGCCGATGAGCAGTTCTTC. The genes are TRBV6-4 and TRBJ2-1; TRBD2 matches 8 bases. CDR1 MRHNA and CDR2 SNTAGT come from the germline V gene. The CDR3 is made up of 14 amino acids. V was clipped by 3 bases and J by 8 bases; unmatched bases: 6.

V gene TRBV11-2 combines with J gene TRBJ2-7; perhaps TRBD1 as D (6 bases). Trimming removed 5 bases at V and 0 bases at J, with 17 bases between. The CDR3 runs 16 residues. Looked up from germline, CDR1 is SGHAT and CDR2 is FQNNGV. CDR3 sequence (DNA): TGTGCCAGCAGCCCAGGCCACGACAGGATCTCCTACGAGCAGTACTTC. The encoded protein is CASSPGHDRISYEQYF.

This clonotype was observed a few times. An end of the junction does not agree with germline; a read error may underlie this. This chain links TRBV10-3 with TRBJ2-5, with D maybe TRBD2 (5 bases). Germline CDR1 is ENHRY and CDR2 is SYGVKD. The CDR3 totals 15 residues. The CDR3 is CATSESKGGQETQYF. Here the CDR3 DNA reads TGTGCCACCAGTGAGTCGAAAGGCGGGCAAGAGACCCAGTACTTC.

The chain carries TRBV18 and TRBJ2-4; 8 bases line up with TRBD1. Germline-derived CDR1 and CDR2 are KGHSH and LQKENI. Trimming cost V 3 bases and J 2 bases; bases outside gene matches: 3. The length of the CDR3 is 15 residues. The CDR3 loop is CASSPDRVSKNIQYF. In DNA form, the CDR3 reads TGTGCCAGCTCACCGGACAGGGTATCCAAAAACATTCAGTACTTC.

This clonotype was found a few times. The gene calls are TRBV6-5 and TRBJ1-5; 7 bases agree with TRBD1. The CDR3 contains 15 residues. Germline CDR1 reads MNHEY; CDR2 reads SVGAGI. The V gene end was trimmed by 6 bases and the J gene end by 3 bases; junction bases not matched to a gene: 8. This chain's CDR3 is CASSPDRAANQPQHF. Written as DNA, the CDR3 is TGTGCCAGCAGCCCTGACAGGGCGGCCAATCAGCCCCAGCATTTT.

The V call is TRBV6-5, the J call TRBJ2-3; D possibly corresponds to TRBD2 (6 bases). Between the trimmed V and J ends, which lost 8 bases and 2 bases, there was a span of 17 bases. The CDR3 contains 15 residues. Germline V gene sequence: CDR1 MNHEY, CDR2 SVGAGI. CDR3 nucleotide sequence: TGTGCCAGCCTTAGACCGGGAGACGACACAGATACGCAGTATTTT. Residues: CASLRPGDDTDTQYF.

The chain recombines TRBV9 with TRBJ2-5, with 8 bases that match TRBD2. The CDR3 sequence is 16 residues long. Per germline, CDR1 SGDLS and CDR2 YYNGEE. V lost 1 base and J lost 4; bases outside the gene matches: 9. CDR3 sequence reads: CASSVRSGSTGETQYF. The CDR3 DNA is TGTGCCAGCAGCGTAAGAAGCGGGAGTACGGGAGAGACCCAGTACTTC.

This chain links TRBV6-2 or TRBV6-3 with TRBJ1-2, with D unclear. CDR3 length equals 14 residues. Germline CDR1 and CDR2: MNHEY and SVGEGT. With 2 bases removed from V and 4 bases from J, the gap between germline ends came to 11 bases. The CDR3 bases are TGTGCCAGCAGTTACGAAGCCGGGAGCTATGGCTACACCTTC. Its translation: CASSYEAGSYGYTF.

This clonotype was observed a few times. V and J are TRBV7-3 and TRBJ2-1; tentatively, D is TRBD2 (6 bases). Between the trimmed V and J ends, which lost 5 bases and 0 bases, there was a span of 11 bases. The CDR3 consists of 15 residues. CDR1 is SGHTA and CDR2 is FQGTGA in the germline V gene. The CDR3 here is CASSRAGTSYNEQFF. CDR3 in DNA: TGTGCCAGCAGCCGAGCGGGTACCTCCTACAATGAGCAGTTCTTC.

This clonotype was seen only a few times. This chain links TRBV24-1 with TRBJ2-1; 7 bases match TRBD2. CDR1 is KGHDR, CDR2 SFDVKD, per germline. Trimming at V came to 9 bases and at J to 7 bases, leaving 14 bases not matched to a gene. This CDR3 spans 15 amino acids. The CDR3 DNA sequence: TGTGCCACCGGCCCGCGGGGGAAAGGCTATAATGAGCAGTTCTTC. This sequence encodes CATGPRGKGYNEQFF.

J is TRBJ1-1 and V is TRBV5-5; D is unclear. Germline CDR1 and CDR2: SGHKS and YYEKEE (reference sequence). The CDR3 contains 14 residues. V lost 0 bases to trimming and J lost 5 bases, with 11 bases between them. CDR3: CASSLEHWRTEAFF. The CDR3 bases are TGTGCCAGCAGCTTGGAACACTGGAGGACTGAAGCTTTCTTT.

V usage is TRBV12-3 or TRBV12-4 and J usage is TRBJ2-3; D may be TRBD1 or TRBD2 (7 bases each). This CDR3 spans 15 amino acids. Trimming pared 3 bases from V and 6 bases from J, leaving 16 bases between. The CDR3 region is CASSFEAGGADTQYF. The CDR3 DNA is TGTGCCAGCAGTTTCGAAGCAGGGGGGGCGGATACGCAGTATTTT.

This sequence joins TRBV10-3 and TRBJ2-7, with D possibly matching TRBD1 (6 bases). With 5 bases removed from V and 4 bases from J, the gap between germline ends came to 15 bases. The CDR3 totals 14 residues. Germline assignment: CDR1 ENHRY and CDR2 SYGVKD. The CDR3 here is CAISPQGTEYEQYF. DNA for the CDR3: TGTGCCATCAGTCCACAGGGAACAGAATACGAGCAGTACTTC.